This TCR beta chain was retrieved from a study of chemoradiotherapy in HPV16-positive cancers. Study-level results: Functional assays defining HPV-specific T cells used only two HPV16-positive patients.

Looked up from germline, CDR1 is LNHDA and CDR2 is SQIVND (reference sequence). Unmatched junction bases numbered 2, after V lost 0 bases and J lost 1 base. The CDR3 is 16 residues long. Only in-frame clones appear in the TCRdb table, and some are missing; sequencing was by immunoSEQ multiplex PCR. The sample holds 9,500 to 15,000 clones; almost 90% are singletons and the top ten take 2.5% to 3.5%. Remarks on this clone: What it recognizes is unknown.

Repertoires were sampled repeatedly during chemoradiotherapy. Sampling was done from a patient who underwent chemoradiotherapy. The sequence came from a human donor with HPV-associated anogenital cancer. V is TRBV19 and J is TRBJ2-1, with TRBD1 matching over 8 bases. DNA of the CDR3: TGTGCCAGTAGTATAGATGGGACAGGTTCCTACAATGAGCAGTTCTTC. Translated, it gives CASSIDGTGSYNEQFF.